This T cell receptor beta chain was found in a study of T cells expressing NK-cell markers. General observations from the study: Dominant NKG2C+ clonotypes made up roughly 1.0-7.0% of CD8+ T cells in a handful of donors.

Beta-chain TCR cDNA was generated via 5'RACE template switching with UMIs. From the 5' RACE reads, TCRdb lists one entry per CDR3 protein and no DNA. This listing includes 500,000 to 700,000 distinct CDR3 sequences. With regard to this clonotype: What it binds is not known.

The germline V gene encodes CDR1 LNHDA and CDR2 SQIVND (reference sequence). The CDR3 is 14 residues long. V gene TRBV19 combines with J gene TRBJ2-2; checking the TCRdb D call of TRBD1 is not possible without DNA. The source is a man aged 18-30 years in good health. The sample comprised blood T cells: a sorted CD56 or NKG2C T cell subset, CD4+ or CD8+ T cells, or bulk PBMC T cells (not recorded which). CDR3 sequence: CASSRQGGTGELFF. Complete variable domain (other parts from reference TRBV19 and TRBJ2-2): DGGITQSPKYLFRKEGQNVTLSCEQNLNHDAMYWYRQDPGQGLRLIYYSQIVNDFQKGDIAEGYSVSREKKESFPLTVTSAQKNPTAFYLCASSRQGGTGELFFGEGSRLTVL.